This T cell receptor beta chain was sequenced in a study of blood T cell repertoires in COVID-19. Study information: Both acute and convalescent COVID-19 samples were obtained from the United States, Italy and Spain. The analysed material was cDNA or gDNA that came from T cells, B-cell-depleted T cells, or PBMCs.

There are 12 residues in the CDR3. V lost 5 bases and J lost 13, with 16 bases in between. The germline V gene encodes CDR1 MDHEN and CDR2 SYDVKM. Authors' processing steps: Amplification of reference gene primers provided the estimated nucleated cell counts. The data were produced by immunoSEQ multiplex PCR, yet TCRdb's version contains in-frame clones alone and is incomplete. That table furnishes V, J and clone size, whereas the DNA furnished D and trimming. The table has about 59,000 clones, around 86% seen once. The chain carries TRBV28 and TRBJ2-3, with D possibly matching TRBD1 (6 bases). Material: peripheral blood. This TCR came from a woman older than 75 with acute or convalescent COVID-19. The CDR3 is CASSPGQPPEYF. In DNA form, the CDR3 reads TGTGCCAGCAGTCCCGGACAGCCCCCAGAGTATTTT.